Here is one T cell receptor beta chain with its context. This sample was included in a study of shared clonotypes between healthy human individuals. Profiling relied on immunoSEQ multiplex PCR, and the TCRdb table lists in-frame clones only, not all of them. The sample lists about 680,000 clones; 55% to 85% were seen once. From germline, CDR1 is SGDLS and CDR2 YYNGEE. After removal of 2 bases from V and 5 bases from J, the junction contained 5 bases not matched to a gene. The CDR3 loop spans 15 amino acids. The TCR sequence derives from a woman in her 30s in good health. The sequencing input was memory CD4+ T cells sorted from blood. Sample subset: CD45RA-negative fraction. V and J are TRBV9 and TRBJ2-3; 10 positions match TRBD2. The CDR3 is CASSVKASGRDTQYF. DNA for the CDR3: TGTGCCAGCAGCGTTAAGGCTAGCGGGAGAGATACGCAGTATTTT.